Each of the 24 T cell receptor beta chains below was sequenced from the same sample in a study of human T cells and chemical hapten exposure. Time point in this sample: patch test 1, 2 weeks after DPC sensitization. The sample's treatment: therapeutic diphenylcyclopropenone sensitization with weekly scalp DPC. MiXCR was run by TCRdb on the RACE reads, yielding one entry per CDR3 protein. The sample holds approximately 49,000 distinct CDR3 sequences, about a tenth seen once. The sequences come from whole blood, collected in connection with sensitization to the hapten diphenylcyclopropenone (DPC). The source of these receptors is a woman between 50 and 59 years old with alopecia areata. Some clones in this sample may be carry-over from other donors' samples.

V usage is TRBV5-4 and J usage is TRBJ2-7, with TRBD1 matching over 8 bases. CDR1 is SGHNT, CDR2 YYREEE, per germline (reference sequence). The CDR3 totals 14 residues. The V segment lost 4 bases and the J segment 2 bases; nucleotides outside the gene matches: 5. CDR3 region: CASSADRGPYEQYF. The DNA of the CDR3 is TGTGCCAGCAGCGCCGACAGGGGCCCCTACGAGCAGTACTTC.

This clonotype occurred many times. CDR3 sequence (DNA): TGTGCCAGCAGCTCAATAGGACGATCTGGGGCCAACGTCCTGACTTTC. Residues: CASSSIGRSGANVLTF. The V and J genes are TRBV13 and TRBJ2-6; D not resolved. Germline assignment: CDR1 PRHDT and CDR2 FYEKMQ (reference sequence). The CDR3 is made up of 16 amino acids. The ends were cut back, 4 bases at V and 1 base at J, with 11 bases in the middle.

The sample holds a few counts of this clonotype. This sequence joins TRBV29-1 and TRBJ2-3, with D possibly TRBD2 on 5 matching bases. Trimming shortened V by 6 bases and J by 0 bases, and 10 bases separated the two germline ends. The CDR3 totals 13 residues. Germline V lookup: CDR1 SQVTM, CDR2 ANQGSEA. The CDR3 here is CSVQTGSTDTQYF. DNA of the CDR3: TGCAGCGTCCAAACGGGGAGCACAGATACGCAGTATTTT.

This clonotype was found many times. The V gene is TRBV14, the J gene TRBJ1-4; TRBD1 is a possible D gene (5 bases). The germline V gene has CDR1 SGHDN and CDR2 FVKESK. There are 20 residues in the CDR3. V was cut by 3 bases and J by 5 bases, with 28 bases left in between. The CDR3, as DNA: TGTGCCAGCAGCCAGATGTCTAATGGCAGGGAACTGGCGAGAAATGAAAAACTGTTTTTT. This translates into CASSQMSNGRELARNEKLFF.

This clonotype was found many times. This chain connects TRBV6-1 to TRBJ1-2, with D hard to call. V shed 10 bases and J shed 3 bases, with 9 bases lying between them. The CDR3 covers 11 residues. Germline V CDR1 and CDR2: MNHNS, SASEGT. The CDR3 region is CATEPDYGYTF. CDR3 coding DNA: TGTGCCACCGAACCGGACTATGGCTACACCTTC.

This clonotype was seen repeatedly, ten times or more. The CDR3 is CASSEETDNSPLHF. CDR3 sequence (DNA): TGTGCCAGCTCAGAGGAGACAGATAATTCACCCCTCCACTTT. The chain recombines TRBV18 with TRBJ1-6; TRBD1 might be the D (5 bases). The V gene lost 5 bases and the J gene lost 5 bases, with 10 bases spanning the gap. This CDR3 contains 14 residues. Germline values: CDR1 KGHSH, CDR2 LQKENI.

This clonotype appeared many times. The chain links TRBV21-1 to TRBJ2-7; TRBD2, the D gene given by the table, was not confirmed from the DNA. TRBV21-1 is shown as a pseudogene. This CDR3 is built from 15 residues. CDR3 amino acids: CASSKEEAGLYEQYF. CDR3 nucleotides: TGTGCCAGCAGCAAAGAGGAAGCGGGGTTATACGAGCAGTACTTC.

This clonotype has just one count. This chain uses TRBV28 with TRBJ2-2, with D uncertain. CDR3 size: 13 residues. V shed 0 bases and J shed 8 bases, with 7 bases lying between them. CDR1 is MDHEN and CDR2 is SYDVKM in the germline V gene. CDR3 sequence: CASSLWVFGELFF. The CDR3 DNA reads as TGTGCCAGCAGTTTATGGGTTTTTGGGGAGCTGTTTTTT.

This clonotype was detected many times. The chain employs TRBV11-2 and TRBJ2-1; 7 positions agree with TRBD2. This CDR3 is 15 amino acids long. V shed 5 bases and J 9 bases; nucleotides not matched to a gene: 13. The germline CDR1 and CDR2 sequences are SGHAT and FQNNGV. The CDR3 DNA is TGTGCCAGCAGCCGCGATCGGGCTAGCGGCAGTGAGCAGTTCTTC. As protein: CASSRDRASGSEQFF.

This clonotype was seen repeatedly, ten times or more. The chain has TRBV5-1 and TRBJ2-7; D is undetermined. V dropped 4 bases and J dropped 4 bases, with 9 bases sitting between them. This CDR3 has 12 residues. CDR1 SGHRS and CDR2 YFSETQ come from the germline V gene. CDR3 region: CASSPDGYEQYF. CDR3 DNA sequence: TGCGCCAGCAGCCCGGACGGGTACGAGCAGTACTTC.

Ten or more counts support this clonotype. The genes are TRBV6-1 and TRBJ1-2, with D perhaps matching TRBD1 (5 bases). The CDR3 has 14 amino acids. Germline CDR1 is MNHNS and CDR2 is SASEGT. The V gene lost 5 bases and the J gene lost 4 bases, with 14 bases spanning the gap. The CDR3 spells CASSQKWGSYGYTF. CDR3 in DNA: TGTGCCAGCAGTCAAAAGTGGGGCTCCTATGGCTACACCTTC.

The sample holds many counts of this clonotype. This sequence joins TRBV2 and TRBJ2-3, with D tentatively TRBD2 (5 bases). Trimming shortened V by 6 bases and J by 2 bases, and 12 bases separated the two germline ends. This CDR3 contains 14 residues. Per germline, CDR1 SNHLY and CDR2 FYNNEI. CDR3 in amino acids: CASREDRNTDTQYF. The CDR3, as DNA: TGTGCCAGCAGGGAGGACCGAAACACAGATACGCAGTATTTT.

This clonotype has a count of ten or more. V is TRBV27 and J is TRBJ2-7; tentatively, D is TRBD1 (5 bases). Germline values: CDR1 MNHEY, CDR2 SMNVEV (reference sequence). V was pared by 6 bases and J by 3 bases, with 12 bases between. This CDR3 contains 13 residues. CDR3 sequence (DNA): TGTGCCAGCAGCAGACAGAAAAACTACGAGCAGTACTTC. Translated, it gives CASSRQKNYEQYF.

This clonotype was detected many times. The rearrangement links TRBV29-1 to TRBJ2-3, with D hard to call. CDR3 length equals 12 residues. With 5 bases removed from V and 2 bases from J, the gap between germline ends came to 8 bases. Germline assignment: CDR1 SQVTM and CDR2 ANQGSEA. CDR3 protein: CSVTHDTDTQYF. DNA of the CDR3: TGCAGCGTTACGCACGACACAGATACGCAGTATTTT.

The sample holds many counts of this clonotype. This sequence joins TRBV7-9 and TRBJ1-6, with 8 bases aligning to TRBD1. The V segment lost 4 bases and the J segment 7 bases; nucleotides outside the gene matches: 9. The CDR3 loop spans 16 amino acids. Germline CDR1 is SEHNR and CDR2 is FQNEAQ (reference sequence). The CDR3 protein is CASSSQLTGDNSPLHF. The CDR3 bases are TGTGCCAGCAGCTCTCAGTTGACAGGGGACAATTCACCCCTCCACTTT. The full variable domain, with the rest looked up from reference TRBV7-9 and TRBJ1-6, is DTGVSQNPRHKITKRGQNVTFRCDPISEHNRLYWYRQTLGQGPEFLTYFQNEAQLEKSRLLSDRFSAERPKGSFSTLEIQRTEQGDSAMYLCASSSQLTGDNSPLHFGNGTRLTVT.

This clonotype was observed at least ten times. This chain connects TRBV2 to TRBJ1-1; 12 bases are shared with TRBD1. Germline loops: CDR1 SNHLY, CDR2 FYNNEI. The ends lost 8 bases at V and 4 bases at J; junction bases unmatched: 2. This CDR3 is built from 13 residues. Here the CDR3 DNA reads TGTGCCAGCGGGGGACAGGGGGCCACTGAAGCTTTCTTT. It specifies CASGGQGATEAFF.

Many counts were recorded for this clonotype. J is TRBJ2-5 and V is TRBV29-1, with 9 bases lining up with TRBD1. V gave up 1 base and J gave up 3 bases; unmatched junction bases: 9. Looked up from germline, CDR1 is SQVTM and CDR2 is ANQGSEA. The CDR3 sequence is 16 residues long. CDR3 DNA: TGCAGCGTTGAAGGGGTCGGGACAGGGTTGGAAGAGACCCAGTACTTC. Its protein is CSVEGVGTGLEETQYF. Combining the CDR3 with reference TRBV29-1 and TRBJ2-5 gives the whole variable domain SAVISQKPSRDICQRGTSLTIQCQVDSQVTMMFWYRQQPGQSLTLIATANQGSEATYESGFVIDKFPISRPNLTFSTLTVSNMSPEDSSIYLCSVEGVGTGLEETQYFGPGTRLLVL.

This clonotype showed up many times. This chain links TRBV7-9 with TRBJ2-1; D is unresolved. V gave up 4 bases and J gave up 6 bases, with 13 bases separating them. Germline V CDR1 and CDR2: SEHNR, FQNEAQ (reference sequence). The CDR3 length is 14 residues. The CDR3 sequence is CASSSWLRGNEQFF. CDR3 coding DNA: TGTGCCAGCAGCTCTTGGTTGCGAGGCAATGAGCAGTTCTTC. The variable domain in full, with the rest retrieved from reference TRBV7-9 and TRBJ2-1, is DTGVSQNPRHKITKRGQNVTFRCDPISEHNRLYWYRQTLGQGPEFLTYFQNEAQLEKSRLLSDRFSAERPKGSFSTLEIQRTEQGDSAMYLCASSSWLRGNEQFFGPGTRLTVL.

This clonotype appeared many times. This CDR3 is CATSRSTGLGSPLHF. The CDR3 nucleotides read TGTGCCACCAGCAGATCGACAGGGCTCGGTTCACCCCTCCACTTT. V and J are TRBV15 and TRBJ1-6, with 7 positions matching TRBD1. Germline CDR1 LNHNV, CDR2 YYDKDF (reference sequence). Trimming took 2 bases from V and 9 from J; bases not matched to a gene: 7. This CDR3 comprises 15 residues.

The sample holds many counts of this clonotype. CDR3 bases: TGTGCCAGTGCCAGGGGCAACGAGCAGTACTTC. Its translation: CASARGNEQYF. The chain couples TRBV9 to TRBJ2-7; D possibly corresponds to TRBD1 (6 bases). Germline V gene lookup returns CDR1 SGDLS and CDR2 YYNGEE. The CDR3 length is 11 residues. V lost 8 bases and J 5 bases, leaving 11 bases between the germline ends.

This clonotype was seen repeatedly, ten times or more. CDR3 nucleotide sequence: TGCAGTGCTAAGCCGGAATCCTCCATTGGGACTGAAGCTTTCTTT. Translating gives CSAKPESSIGTEAFF. The chain links TRBV20-1 to TRBJ1-1; no clear D. The ends were cut back, 4 bases at V and 5 bases at J, with 20 bases in the middle. Germline-derived CDR1 and CDR2 are DFQATT and SNEGSKA (reference sequence). CDR3 length equals 15 residues.

As to this clonotype: This may stem from a read error, because a much larger clone lies one nucleotide away. This chain joins TRBV5-1 and TRBJ1-4; unclear D gene. CDR3 length: 17 residues. The V gene's germline CDR1 is SGHRS and CDR2 YFSETQ. With 0 bases removed from V and 2 bases from J, the gap between germline ends came to 14 bases. CDR3 DNA sequence: TGCGCCAGCAGCTTGGTCCGGGCTGGGGATACTAATGAAAAACTGTTTTTT. It specifies CASSLVRAGDTNEKLFF.

V and J are TRBV5-1 and TRBJ1-1; D is unresolved. V was shortened by 4 bases and J by 2 bases, with 9 bases between the two germline ends. The V gene's germline CDR1 is SGHRS and CDR2 YFSETQ. The CDR3 loop spans 13 amino acids. The CDR3 nucleotides are TGCGCCAGCAGCACGGACGTCAACACTGAAGCTTTCTTT. It translates to CASSTDVNTEAFF.

This clonotype was seen at least ten times. The chain has TRBV2 and TRBJ1-1, with a tentative D call TRBD1 (5 bases). With 7 bases removed from V and 2 bases from J, the gap between germline ends came to 17 bases. Looked up from germline, CDR1 is SNHLY and CDR2 is FYNNEI. This CDR3 comprises 15 residues. CDR3 DNA: TGTGCCAGCACGGGGGGGTACCTACCAAACACTGAAGCTTTCTTT. As protein: CASTGGYLPNTEAFF.